A single T cell receptor beta chain is shown here with its context. Participants had their cohort set by participant-reported clinical history. Germline CDR1 reads WNHNN; CDR2 reads SYGVQD (reference sequence). The CDR3 sequence is 13 residues long. Unmatched junction bases numbered 3, after V lost 2 bases and J lost 6 bases. The sample is drawn from a study of blood T cell repertoires in COVID-19. Assay used: immunoSEQ multiplex PCR; TCRdb lists only in-frame clones, some missing. The table includes about 200,000 clones, 83% detected once. Sequenced material: PBMCs or T cells enriched from blood (not recorded which). The receptor comes from a woman in her fifties or sixties who had been exposed to COVID-19. The chain has TRBV10-1 and TRBJ1-1, with TRBD1 identical over 7 bases. The chain's CDR3 is CASSEAQGAEAFF. CDR3 bases: TGCGCCAGCAGTGAGGCTCAGGGGGCTGAAGCTTTCTTT.